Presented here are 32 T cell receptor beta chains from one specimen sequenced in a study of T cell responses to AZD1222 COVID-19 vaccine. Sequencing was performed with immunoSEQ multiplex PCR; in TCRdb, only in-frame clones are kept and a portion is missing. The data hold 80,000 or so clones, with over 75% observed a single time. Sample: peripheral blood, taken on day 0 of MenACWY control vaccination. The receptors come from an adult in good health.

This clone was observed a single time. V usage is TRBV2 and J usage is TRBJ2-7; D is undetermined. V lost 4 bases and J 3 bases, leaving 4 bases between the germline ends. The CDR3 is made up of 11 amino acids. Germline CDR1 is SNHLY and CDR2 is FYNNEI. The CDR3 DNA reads TGTGCCAGCAGTGTAAGCTACGAGCAGTACTTC. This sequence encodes CASSVSYEQYF.

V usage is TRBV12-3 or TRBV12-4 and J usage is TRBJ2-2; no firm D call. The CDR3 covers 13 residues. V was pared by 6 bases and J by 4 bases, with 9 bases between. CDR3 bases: TGTGCCAGCAGATACGGGCGCACCGGGGAGCTGTTTTTT. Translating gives CASRYGRTGELFF.

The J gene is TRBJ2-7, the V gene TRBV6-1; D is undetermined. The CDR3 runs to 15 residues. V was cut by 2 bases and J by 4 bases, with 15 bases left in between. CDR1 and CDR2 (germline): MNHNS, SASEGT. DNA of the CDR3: TGTGCCAGCAGTGAACAGACTGTTTTCCCTTACGAGCAGTACTTC. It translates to CASSEQTVFPYEQYF.

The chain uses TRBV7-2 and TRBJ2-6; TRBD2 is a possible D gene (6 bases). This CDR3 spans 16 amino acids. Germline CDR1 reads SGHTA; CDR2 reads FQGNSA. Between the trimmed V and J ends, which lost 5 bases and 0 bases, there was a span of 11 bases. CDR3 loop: CASSIAGSSGANVLTF. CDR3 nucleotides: TGTGCCAGCAGCATTGCGGGGAGCTCTGGGGCCAACGTCCTGACTTTC.

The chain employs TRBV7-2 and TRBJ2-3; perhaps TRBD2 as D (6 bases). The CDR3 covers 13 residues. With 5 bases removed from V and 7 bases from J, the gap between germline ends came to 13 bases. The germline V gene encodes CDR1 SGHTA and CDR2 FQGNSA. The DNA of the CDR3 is TGTGCCAGCAGCCTACTTAGCGGTTATACGCAGTATTTT. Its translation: CASSLLSGYTQYF.

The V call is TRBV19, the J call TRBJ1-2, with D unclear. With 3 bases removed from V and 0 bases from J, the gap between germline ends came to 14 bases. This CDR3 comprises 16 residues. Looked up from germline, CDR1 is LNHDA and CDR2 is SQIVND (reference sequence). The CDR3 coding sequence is TGTGCCAGTAGTATTCAAGGCACGACCACTAACTATGGCTACACCTTC. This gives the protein CASSIQGTTTNYGYTF.

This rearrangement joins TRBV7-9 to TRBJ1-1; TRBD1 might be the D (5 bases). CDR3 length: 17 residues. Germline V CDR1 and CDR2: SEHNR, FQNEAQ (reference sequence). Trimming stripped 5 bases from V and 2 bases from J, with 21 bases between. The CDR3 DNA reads TGTGCCAGCAGCCTAAACGCCGGCCAGGGTCATAACACTGAAGCTTTCTTT. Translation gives CASSLNAGQGHNTEAFF.

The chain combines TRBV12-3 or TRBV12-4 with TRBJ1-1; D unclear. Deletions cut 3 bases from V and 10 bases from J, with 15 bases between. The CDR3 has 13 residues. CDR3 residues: CASSLLRERAAFF. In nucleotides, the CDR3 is TGTGCCAGCAGTTTGTTGAGGGAAAGGGCAGCTTTCTTT.

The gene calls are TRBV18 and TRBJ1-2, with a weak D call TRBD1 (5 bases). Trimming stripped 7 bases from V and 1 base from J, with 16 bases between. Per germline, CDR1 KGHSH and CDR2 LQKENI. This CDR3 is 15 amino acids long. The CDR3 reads CASWRGQGNNYGYTF. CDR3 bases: TGTGCCAGCTGGCGAGGACAAGGGAATAACTATGGCTACACCTTC.

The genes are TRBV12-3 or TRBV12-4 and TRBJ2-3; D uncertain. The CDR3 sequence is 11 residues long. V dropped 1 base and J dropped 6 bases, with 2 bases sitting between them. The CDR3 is CASSLGDTQYF. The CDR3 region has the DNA TGTGCCAGCAGTTTAGGGGATACGCAGTATTTT.

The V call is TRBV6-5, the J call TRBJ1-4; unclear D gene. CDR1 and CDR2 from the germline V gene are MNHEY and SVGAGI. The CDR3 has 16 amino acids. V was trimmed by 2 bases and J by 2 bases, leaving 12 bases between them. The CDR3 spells CASSYRGGGTNEKLFF. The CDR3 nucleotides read TGTGCCAGCAGTTACAGAGGTGGTGGTACTAATGAAAAACTGTTTTTT.

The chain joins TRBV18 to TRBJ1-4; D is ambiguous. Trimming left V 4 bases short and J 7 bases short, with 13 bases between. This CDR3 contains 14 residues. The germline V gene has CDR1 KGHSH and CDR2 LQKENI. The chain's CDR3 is CASSQQGGGEKLFF. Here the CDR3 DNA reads TGTGCCAGCTCACAACAAGGAGGCGGTGAAAAACTGTTTTTT.

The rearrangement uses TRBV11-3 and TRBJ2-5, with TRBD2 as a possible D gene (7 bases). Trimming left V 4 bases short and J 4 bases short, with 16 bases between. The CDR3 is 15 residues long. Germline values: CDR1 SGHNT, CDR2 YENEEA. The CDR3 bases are TGTGCCAGCAGCTCAGTCGGGGGGCCGAGAGAGACCCAGTACTTC. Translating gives CASSSVGGPRETQYF.

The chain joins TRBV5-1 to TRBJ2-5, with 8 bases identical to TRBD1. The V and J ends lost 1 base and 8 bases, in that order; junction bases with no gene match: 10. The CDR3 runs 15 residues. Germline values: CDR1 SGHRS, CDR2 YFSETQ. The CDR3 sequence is CASSLRAGGLSTQYF. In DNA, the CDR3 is TGCGCCAGCAGCTTGAGGGCAGGGGGCTTGTCAACCCAGTACTTC. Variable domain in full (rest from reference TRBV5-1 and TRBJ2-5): KAGVTQTPRYLIKTRGQQVTLSCSPISGHRSVSWYQQTPGQGLQFLFEYFSETQRNKGNFPGRFSGRQFSNSRSEMNVSTLELGDSALYLCASSLRAGGLSTQYFGPGTRLLVL.

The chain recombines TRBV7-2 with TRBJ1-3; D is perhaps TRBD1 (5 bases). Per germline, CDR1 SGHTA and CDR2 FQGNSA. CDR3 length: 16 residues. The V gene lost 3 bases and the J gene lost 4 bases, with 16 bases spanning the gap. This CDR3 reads CASSFAFGTLGNTIYF. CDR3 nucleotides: TGTGCCAGCAGCTTCGCATTCGGGACTCTCGGAAACACCATATATTTT.

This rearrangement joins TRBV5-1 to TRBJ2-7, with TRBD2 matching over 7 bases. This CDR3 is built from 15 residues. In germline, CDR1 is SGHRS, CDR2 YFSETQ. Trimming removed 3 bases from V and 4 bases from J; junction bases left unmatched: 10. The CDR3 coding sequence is TGCGCCAGCAGCTGGGGGGGTACAAGCCTTTACGAGCAGTACTTC. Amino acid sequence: CASSWGGTSLYEQYF.

As DNA, the CDR3 is TGTGCCAGCAGCCCGCGGGAGGGGGGTAACTATGGCTACACCTTC. Residues: CASSPREGGNYGYTF. The chain combines TRBV11-3 with TRBJ1-2, with TRBD1 as a possible D gene (6 bases). CDR1 SGHNT and CDR2 YENEEA come from the germline V gene. CDR3 length: 15 residues. V shed 5 bases and J shed 1 base, with 14 bases lying between them.

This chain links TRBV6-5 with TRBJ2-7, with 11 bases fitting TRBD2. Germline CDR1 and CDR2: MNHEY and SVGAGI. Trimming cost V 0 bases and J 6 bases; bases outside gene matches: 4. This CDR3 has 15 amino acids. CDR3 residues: CASSYSSGGAAEQYF. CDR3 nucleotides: TGTGCCAGCAGTTACTCTAGCGGGGGGGCCGCCGAGCAGTACTTC.

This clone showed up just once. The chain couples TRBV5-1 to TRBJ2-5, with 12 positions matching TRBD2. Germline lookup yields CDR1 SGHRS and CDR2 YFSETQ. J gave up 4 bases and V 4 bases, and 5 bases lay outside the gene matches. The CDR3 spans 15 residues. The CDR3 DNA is TGCGCCAGCAGCCTGACTAGCGGGGGAAGAGAGACCCAGTACTTC. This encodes CASSLTSGGRETQYF. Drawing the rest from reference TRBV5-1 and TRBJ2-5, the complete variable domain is KAGVTQTPRYLIKTRGQQVTLSCSPISGHRSVSWYQQTPGQGLQFLFEYFSETQRNKGNFPGRFSGRQFSNSRSEMNVSTLELGDSALYLCASSLTSGGRETQYFGPGTRLLVL.

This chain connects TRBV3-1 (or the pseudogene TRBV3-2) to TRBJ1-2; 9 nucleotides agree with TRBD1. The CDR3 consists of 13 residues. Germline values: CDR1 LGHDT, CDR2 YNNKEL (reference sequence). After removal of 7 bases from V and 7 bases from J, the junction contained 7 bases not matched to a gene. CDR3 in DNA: TGTGCCAGCAAGCCAACAGGGGGCTCTGGCTACACCTTC. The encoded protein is CASKPTGGSGYTF.

The CDR3, as DNA: TGTGCCAGCAGCTTAGTCGGGAACTCCTATAATTCACCCCTCCACTTT. Translating it yields CASSLVGNSYNSPLHF. The J gene is TRBJ1-6, the V gene TRBV7-2; no clear D gene. The V end was cut by 1 base, the J end by 0 bases, with 7 bases between. Germline loops: CDR1 SGHTA, CDR2 FQGNSA. The CDR3 covers 16 residues. Based on the CDR3 plus reference TRBV7-2 and TRBJ1-6, the full variable domain is GAGVSQSPSNKVTEKGKDVELRCDPISGHTALYWYRQSLGQGLEFLIYFQGNSAPDKSGLPSDRFSAERTGGSVSTLTIQRTQQEDSAVYLCASSLVGNSYNSPLHFGNGTRLTVT.

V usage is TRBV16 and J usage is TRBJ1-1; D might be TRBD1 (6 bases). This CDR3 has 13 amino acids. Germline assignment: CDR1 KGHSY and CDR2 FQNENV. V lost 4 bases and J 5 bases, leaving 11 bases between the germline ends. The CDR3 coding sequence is TGTGCCAGCAGCCCCGAAGGGGGAACTGAAGCTTTCTTT. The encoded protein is CASSPEGGTEAFF.

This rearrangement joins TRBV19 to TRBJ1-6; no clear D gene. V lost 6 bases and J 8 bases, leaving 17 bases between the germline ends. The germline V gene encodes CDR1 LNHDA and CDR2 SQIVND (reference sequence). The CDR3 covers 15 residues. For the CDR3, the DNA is TGTGCCAGTAGCCCCCGTGGAGAGGGAGATTCACCCCTCCACTTT. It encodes CASSPRGEGDSPLHF.

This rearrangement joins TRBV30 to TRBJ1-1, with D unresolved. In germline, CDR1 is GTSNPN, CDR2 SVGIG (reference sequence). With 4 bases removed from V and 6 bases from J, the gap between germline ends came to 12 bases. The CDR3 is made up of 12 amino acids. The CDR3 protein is CAWTRRGSEAFF. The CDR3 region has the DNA TGTGCCTGGACTAGACGTGGCTCTGAAGCTTTCTTT. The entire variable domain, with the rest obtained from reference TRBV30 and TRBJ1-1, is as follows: SQTIHQWPATLVQPVGSPLSLECTVEGTSNPNLYWYRQAAGRGLQLLFYSVGIGQISSEVPQNLSASRPQDRQFILSSKKLLLSDSGFYLCAWTRRGSEAFFGQGTRLTVV.

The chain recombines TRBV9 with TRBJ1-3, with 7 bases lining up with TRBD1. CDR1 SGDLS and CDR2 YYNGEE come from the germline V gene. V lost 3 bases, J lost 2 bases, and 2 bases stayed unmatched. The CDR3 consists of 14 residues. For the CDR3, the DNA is TGTGCCAGCAGCGACGACAGGGCTGGAAACACCATATATTTT. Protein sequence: CASSDDRAGNTIYF.

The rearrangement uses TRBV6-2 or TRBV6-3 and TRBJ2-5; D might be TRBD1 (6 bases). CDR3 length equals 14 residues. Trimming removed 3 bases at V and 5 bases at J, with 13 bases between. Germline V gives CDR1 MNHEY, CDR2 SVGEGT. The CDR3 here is CASSYSGQGETQYF. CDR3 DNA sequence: TGTGCCAGCAGTTATTCAGGGCAGGGGGAGACCCAGTACTTC.

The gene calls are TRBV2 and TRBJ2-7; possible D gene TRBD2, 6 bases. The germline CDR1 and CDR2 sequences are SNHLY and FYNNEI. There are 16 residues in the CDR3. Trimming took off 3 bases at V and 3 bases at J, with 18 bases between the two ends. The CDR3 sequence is CASSDSLRGDLYEQYF. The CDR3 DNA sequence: TGTGCCAGCAGTGACTCCCTGCGGGGAGACCTCTACGAGCAGTACTTC.

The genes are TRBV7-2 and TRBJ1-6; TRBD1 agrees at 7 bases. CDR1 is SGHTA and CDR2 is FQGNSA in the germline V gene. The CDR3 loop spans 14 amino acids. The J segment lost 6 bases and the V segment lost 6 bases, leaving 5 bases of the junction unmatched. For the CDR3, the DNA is TGTGCCAGCAGGGAGACAGGGAGTAATTCACCCCTCCACTTT. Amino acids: CASRETGSNSPLHF.

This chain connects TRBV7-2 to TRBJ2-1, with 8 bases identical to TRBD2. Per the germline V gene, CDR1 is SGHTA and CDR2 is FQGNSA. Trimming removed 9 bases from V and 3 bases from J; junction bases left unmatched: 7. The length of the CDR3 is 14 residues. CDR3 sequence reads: CARSGGLSYNEQFF. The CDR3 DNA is TGTGCCAGAAGCGGGGGCTTAAGCTACAATGAGCAGTTCTTC.

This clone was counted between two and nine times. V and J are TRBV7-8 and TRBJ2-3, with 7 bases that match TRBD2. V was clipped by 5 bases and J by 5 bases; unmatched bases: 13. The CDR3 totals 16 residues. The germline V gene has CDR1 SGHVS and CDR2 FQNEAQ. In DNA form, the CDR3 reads TGTGCCAGCAGCCCTAGGGCTAGCGGTCTTCGAGATACGCAGTATTTT. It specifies CASSPRASGLRDTQYF.

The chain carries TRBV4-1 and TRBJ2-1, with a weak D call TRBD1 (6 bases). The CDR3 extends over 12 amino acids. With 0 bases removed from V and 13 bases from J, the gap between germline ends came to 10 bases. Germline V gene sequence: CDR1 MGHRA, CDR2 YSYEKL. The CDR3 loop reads CASSQDRGHQFF. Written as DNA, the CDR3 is TGCGCCAGCAGCCAAGATAGGGGACATCAGTTCTTC.

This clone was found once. As DNA, the CDR3 is TGTGCCAGCAGTTCACCGGGACAGGGTTCCTACGAGCAGTACTTC. Its protein product is CASSSPGQGSYEQYF. The rearrangement links TRBV28 to TRBJ2-7, with TRBD1 matching 9 bases. With V trimmed by 4 bases and J by 1 base, 5 bases remained unmatched. The CDR3 has 15 amino acids. CDR1 is MDHEN and CDR2 is SYDVKM in the germline V gene. Using reference TRBV28 and TRBJ2-7 for the parts outside the CDR3, the full variable domain is DVKVTQSSRYLVKRTGEKVFLECVQDMDHENMFWYRQDPGLGLRLIYFSYDVKMKEKGDIPEGYSVSREKKERFSLILESASTNQTSMYLCASSSPGQGSYEQYFGPGTRLTVT.